The clone carrying this T cell receptor (beta chain) was found a few times. Germline V lookup: CDR1 SGHAT, CDR2 FQNNGV. The CDR3 covers 15 residues. V lost 1 base, J lost 9 bases, and 7 bases stayed unmatched. Profiled with immunoSEQ multiplex PCR; TCRdb holds only in-frame clones, not every one. The table includes fewer than 700,000 clones, 70% to 90% detected once. This entry comes from a study of shared T cell receptors in the human thymus. The data were also submitted as part of a second study, on human thymus T cells.

The origin of this receptor is a boy in the first two years of life with a congenital heart defect. The material sequenced was thymocytes. V is TRBV11-2 and J is TRBJ2-1; 9 bases fit TRBD2. The CDR3 reads CASSLVAGGPGEQFF. In DNA, the CDR3 is TGTGCCAGCAGCTTAGTCGCGGGAGGGCCTGGTGAGCAGTTCTTC. Complete variable domain (other parts from reference TRBV11-2 and TRBJ2-1): EAGVAQSPRYKIIEKRQSVAFWCNPISGHATLYWYQQILGQGPKLLIQFQNNGVVDDSQLPKDRFSAERLKGVDSTLKIQPAKLEDSAVYLCASSLVAGGPGEQFFGPGTRLTVL.